The clone carrying this TCR beta chain has ten or more counts. The antigen is undetermined. This record belongs to a study of spatial heterogeneity in lung cancer. Study information: Detected beta-chain sequences consistently exceeded alpha-chain sequences. Study-wide findings and caveats: Whereas they appeared in blood less at follow-up, ubiquitous expanded tumor TCRs appeared there more at resection.

Unique molecular identifiers, one per molecule, were present on every TCR cDNA molecule. TCRdb re-derived calls from the 5' RACE reads in MiXCR, one entry per CDR3 protein. The data show tens of thousands of distinct CDR3 sequences, about 14% seen once. Time point given: sample taken at primary tumor resection. The input material, whole RNA from tumor, nontumor lung or frozen PBMC, was sequenced unsorted. Donation came from 70 or so patients with untreated early-stage non-small cell lung cancer. The origin of this receptor is a male donor with early-stage non-small cell lung cancer. The sample consisted of PBMCs, taken at surgery.

In DNA, the CDR3 is TGTGCCAGCAGTCCCCTCCCGGTCACCGGGGAGCTGTTTTTT. It yields the protein CASSPLPVTGELFF. The V call is TRBV27, the J call TRBJ2-2; D gene ambiguous. Germline values: CDR1 MNHEY, CDR2 SMNVEV (reference sequence). Trimming cost V 5 bases and J 4 bases, with 11 bases left between them. This CDR3 comprises 14 residues.